The present TCR beta chain was sequenced within a study of T-cell reconstitution after alpha-beta-depleted transplantation in children. This sample's TCRbeta library carried unique molecular identifier barcodes. Each CDR3 protein gets one entry after TCRdb re-called the PCR reads with MiXCR. The table lists around 92,000 distinct CDR3 sequences, approximately 12% of them singletons, with more than 11% in the top ten. V lost 4 bases and J 7 bases, leaving 8 bases between the germline ends. The CDR3 extends over 12 amino acids. The germline V gene encodes CDR1 SEHNR and CDR2 FQNEAQ (reference sequence). This clonotype appeared many times.

The sequence was collected from a human donor who donated a stem cell graft to a child with inherited bone marrow failure. The J gene is TRBJ1-5, the V gene TRBV7-9; D possibly corresponds to TRBD1 (5 bases). Material: PBMCs from the stem cell graft donor, obtained from the stem cell graft. The CDR3 bases are TGTGCCAGCAGCTGGGGGGGGCAGCCCCAGCATTTT. The encoded protein is CASSWGGQPQHF. The variable domain in full, completed from reference TRBV7-9 and TRBJ1-5, reads DTGVSQNPRHKITKRGQNVTFRCDPISEHNRLYWYRQTLGQGPEFLTYFQNEAQLEKSRLLSDRFSAERPKGSFSTLEIQRTEQGDSAMYLCASSWGGQPQHFGDGTRLSIL.